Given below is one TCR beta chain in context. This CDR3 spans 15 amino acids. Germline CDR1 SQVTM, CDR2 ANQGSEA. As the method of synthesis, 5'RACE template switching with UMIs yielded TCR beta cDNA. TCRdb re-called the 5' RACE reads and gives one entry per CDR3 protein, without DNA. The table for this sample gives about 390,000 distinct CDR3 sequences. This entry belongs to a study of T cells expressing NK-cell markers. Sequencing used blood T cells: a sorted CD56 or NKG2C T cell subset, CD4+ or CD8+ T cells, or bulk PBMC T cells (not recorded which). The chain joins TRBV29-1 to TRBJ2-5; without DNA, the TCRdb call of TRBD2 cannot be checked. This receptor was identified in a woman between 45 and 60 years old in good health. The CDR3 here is CSVDELAVSWETQYF.